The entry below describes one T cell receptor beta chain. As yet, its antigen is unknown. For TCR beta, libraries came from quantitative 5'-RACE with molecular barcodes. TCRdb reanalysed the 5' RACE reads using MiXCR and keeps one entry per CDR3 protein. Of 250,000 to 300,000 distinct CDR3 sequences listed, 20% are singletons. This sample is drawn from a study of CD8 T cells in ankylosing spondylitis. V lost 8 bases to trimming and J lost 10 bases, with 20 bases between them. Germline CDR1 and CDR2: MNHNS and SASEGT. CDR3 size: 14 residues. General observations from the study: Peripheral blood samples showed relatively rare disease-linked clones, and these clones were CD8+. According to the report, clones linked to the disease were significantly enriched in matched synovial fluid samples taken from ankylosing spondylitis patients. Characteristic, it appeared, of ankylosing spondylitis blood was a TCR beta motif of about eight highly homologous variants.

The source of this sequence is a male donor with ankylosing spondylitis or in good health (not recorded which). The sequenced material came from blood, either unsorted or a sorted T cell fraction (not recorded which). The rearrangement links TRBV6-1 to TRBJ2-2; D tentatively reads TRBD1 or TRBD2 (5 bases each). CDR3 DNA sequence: TGTGCCAGCCTAATCGGGACCTCAGGCGCGGAGCTGTTTTTT. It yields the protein CASLIGTSGAELFF.